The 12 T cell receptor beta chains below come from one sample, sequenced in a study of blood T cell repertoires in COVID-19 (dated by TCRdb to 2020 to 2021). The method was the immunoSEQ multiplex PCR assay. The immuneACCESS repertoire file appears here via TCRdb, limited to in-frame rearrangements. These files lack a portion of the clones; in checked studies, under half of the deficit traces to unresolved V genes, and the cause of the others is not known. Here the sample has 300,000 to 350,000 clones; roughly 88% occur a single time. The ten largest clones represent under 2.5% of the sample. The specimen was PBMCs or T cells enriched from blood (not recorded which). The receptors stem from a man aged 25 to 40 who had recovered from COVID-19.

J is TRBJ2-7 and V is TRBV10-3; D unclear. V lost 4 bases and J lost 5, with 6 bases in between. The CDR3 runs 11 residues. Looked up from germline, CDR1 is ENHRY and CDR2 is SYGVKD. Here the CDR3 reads CAISALNEQYF. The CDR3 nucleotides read TGTGCCATCAGTGCGTTAAACGAGCAGTACTTC.

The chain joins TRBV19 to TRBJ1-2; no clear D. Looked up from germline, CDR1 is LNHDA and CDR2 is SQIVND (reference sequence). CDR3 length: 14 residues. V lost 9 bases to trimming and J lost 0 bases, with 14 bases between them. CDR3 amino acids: CASSDTISNYGYTF. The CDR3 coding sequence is TGTGCCAGCTCAGACACGATTTCTAACTATGGCTACACCTTC.

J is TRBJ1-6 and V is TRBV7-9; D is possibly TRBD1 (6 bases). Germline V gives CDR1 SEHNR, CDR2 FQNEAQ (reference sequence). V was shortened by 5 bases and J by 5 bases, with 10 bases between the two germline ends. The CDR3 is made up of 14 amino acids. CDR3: CASSERQDNSPLHF. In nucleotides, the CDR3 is TGTGCCAGCAGCGAGCGACAGGATAATTCACCCCTCCACTTT.

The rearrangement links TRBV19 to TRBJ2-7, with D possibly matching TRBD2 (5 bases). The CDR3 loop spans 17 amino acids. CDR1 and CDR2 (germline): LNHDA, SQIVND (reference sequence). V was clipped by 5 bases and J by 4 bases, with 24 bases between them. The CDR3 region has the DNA TGTGCCAGTAGTTCGAACCAGCTACGTCGGGGTCGGTACGAGCAGTACTTC. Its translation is CASSSNQLRRGRYEQYF.

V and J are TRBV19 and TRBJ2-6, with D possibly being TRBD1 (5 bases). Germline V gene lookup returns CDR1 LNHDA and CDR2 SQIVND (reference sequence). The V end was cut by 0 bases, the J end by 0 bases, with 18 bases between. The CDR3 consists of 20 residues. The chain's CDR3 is CASSIDLWRREGSGANVLTF. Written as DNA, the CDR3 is TGTGCCAGTAGTATAGATTTGTGGCGCAGGGAAGGCTCTGGGGCCAACGTCCTGACTTTC.

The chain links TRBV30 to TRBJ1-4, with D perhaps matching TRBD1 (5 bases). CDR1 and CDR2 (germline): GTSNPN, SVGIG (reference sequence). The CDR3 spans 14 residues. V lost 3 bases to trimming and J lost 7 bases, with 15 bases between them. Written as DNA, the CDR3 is TGTGCCTGGAGGCGACCGCAGGGCGGTGAAAAACTGTTTTTT. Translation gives CAWRRPQGGEKLFF.

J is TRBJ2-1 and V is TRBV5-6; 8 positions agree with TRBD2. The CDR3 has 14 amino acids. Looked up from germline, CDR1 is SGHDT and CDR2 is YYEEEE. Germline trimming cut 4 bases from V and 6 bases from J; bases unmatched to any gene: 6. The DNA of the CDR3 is TGTGCCAGCAGCGCGGGGACTAGGGTCAATGAGCAGTTCTTC. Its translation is CASSAGTRVNEQFF.

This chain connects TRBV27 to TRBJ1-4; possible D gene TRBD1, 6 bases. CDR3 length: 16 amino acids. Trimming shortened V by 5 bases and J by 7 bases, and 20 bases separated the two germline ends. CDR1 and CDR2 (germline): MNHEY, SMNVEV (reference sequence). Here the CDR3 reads CASSLNRARGGEKLFF. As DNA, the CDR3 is TGTGCCAGCAGTCTTAACAGGGCCCGAGGGGGTGAAAAACTGTTTTTT.

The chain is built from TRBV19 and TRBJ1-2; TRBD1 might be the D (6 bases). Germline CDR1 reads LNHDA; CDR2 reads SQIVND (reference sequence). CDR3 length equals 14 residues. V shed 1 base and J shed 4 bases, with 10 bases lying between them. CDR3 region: CASSIGDISYGYTF. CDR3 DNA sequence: TGTGCCAGTAGTATAGGGGACATATCCTATGGCTACACCTTC.

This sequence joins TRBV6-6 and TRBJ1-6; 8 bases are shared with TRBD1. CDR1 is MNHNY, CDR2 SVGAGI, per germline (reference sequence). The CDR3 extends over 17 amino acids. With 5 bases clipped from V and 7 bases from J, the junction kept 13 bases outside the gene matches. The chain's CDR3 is CASSLDRELYANSPLHF. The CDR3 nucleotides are TGTGCCAGCAGTCTGGACAGGGAGCTATACGCGAATTCACCCCTCCACTTT.

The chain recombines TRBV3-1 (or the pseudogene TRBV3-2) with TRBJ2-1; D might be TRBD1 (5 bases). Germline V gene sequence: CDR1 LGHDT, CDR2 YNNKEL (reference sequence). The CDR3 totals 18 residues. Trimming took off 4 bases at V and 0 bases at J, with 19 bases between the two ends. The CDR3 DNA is TGTGCCAGCAGCCTAAATGCCAGGGTATTTTTCTCCTACAATGAGCAGTTCTTC. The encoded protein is CASSLNARVFFSYNEQFF.

Written as DNA, the CDR3 is TGTGCCAGCAGCTCGGGACTAGCGGGGGGGCAAGATACGCAGTATTTT. Its translation: CASSSGLAGGQDTQYF. This sequence joins TRBV5-5 and TRBJ2-3; 16 bases fit TRBD2. The ends lost 3 bases at V and 5 bases at J; junction bases unmatched: 3. Per germline, CDR1 SGHKS and CDR2 YYEKEE (reference sequence). The CDR3 runs 16 residues.